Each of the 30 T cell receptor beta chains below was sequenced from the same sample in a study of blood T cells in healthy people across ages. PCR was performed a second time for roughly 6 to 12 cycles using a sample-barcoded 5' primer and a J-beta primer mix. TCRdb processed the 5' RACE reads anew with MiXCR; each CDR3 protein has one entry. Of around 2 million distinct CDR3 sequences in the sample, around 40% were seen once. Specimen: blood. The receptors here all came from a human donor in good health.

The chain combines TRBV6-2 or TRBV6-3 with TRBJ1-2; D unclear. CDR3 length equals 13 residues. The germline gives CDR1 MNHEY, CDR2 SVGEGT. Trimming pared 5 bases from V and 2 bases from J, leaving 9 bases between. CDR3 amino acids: CASSLQSNYGYTF. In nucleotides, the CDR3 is TGTGCCAGCAGTCTCCAGTCAAACTATGGCTACACCTTC.

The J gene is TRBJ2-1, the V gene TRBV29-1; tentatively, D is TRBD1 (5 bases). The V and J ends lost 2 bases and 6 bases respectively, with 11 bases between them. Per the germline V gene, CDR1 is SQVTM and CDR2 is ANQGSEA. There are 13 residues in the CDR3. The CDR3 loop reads CSVEMTASNEQFF. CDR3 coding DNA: TGCAGCGTTGAAATGACAGCCAGCAATGAGCAGTTCTTC.

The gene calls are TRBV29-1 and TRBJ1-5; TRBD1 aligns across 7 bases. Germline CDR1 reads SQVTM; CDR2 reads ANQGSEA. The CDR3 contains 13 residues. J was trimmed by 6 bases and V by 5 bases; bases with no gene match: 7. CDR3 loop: CSVFQGGSQPQHF. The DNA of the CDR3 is TGCAGCGTTTTCCAAGGGGGCAGTCAGCCCCAGCATTTT.

The CDR3: CSVVQGPWEQYF. The CDR3, as DNA: TGCAGCGTTGTTCAGGGCCCATGGGAGCAGTACTTC. The chain links TRBV29-1 to TRBJ2-7; maybe TRBD1 (5 bases). The V gene lost 4 bases and the J gene lost 7 bases, with 14 bases spanning the gap. Germline CDR1 reads SQVTM; CDR2 reads ANQGSEA. This CDR3 contains 12 residues.

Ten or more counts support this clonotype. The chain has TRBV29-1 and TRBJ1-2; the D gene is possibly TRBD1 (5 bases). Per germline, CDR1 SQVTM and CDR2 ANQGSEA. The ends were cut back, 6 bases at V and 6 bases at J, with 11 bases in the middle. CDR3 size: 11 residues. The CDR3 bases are TGCAGCGTGGGATTAGGGGATGGCTACACCTTC. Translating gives CSVGLGDGYTF.

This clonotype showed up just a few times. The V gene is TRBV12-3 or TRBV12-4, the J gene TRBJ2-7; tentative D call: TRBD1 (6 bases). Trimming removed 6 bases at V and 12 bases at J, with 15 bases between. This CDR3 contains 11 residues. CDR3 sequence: CASSLGQILYF. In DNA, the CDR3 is TGTGCCAGCAGCCTTGGACAGATTTTGTACTTC.

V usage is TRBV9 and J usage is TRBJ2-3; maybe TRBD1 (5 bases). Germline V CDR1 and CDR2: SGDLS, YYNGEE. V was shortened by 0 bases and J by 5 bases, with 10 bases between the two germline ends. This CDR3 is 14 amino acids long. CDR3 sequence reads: CASSVGSGKDTQYF. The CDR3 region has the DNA TGTGCCAGCAGCGTAGGGTCAGGGAAAGATACGCAGTATTTT.

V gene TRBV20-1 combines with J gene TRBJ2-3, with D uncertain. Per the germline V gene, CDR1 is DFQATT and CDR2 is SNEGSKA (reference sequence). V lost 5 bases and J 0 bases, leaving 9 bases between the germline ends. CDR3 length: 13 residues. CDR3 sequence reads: CSASVTSTDTQYF. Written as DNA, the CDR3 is TGCAGTGCTTCGGTAACTAGCACAGATACGCAGTATTTT.

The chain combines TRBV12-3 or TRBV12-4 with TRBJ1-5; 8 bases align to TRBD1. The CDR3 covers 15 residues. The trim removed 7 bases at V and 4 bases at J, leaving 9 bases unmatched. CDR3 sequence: CASTGTGAGNQPQHF. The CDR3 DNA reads TGTGCCAGCACCGGGACAGGCGCGGGAAATCAGCCCCAGCATTTT.

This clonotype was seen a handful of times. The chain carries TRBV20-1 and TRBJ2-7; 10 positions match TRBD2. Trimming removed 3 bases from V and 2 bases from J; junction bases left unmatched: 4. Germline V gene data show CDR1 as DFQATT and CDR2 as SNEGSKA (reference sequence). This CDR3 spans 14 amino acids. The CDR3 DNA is TGCAGTGCTAGTTGGCTAGCGGGGGCCTACGAGCAGTACTTC. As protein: CSASWLAGAYEQYF.

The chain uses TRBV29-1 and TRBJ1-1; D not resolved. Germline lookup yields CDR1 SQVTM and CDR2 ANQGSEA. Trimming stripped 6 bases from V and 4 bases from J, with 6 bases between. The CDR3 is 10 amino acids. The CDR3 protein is CSVLITEAFF. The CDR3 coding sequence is TGCAGCGTGCTTATCACTGAAGCTTTCTTT. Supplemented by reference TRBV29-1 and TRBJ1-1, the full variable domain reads SAVISQKPSRDICQRGTSLTIQCQVDSQVTMMFWYRQQPGQSLTLIATANQGSEATYESGFVIDKFPISRPNLTFSTLTVSNMSPEDSSIYLCSVLITEAFFGQGTRLTVV.

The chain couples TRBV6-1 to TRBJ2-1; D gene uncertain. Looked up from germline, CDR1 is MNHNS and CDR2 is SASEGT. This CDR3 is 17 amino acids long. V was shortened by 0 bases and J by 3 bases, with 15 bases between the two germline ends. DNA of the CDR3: TGTGCCAGCAGTGAAGCCCGGCGGCAAACCGTCTACAATGAGCAGTTCTTC. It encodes CASSEARRQTVYNEQFF.

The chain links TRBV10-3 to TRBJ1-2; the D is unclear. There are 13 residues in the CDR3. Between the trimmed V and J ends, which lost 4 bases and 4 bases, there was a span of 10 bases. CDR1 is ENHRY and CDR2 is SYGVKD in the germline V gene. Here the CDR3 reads CAISGDPFYGYTF. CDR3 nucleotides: TGTGCCATCAGTGGCGATCCATTCTATGGCTACACCTTC.

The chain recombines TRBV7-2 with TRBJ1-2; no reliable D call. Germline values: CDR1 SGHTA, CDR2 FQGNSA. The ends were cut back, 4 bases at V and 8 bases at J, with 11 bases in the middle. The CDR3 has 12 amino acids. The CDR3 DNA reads TGTGCCAGCAGCTCCAACGCAGAAGGCTACACCTTC. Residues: CASSSNAEGYTF.

This CDR3 is CASSLGYSQPQHF. CDR3 in DNA: TGTGCCAGCAGCTTAGGTTACAGTCAGCCCCAGCATTTT. The chain carries TRBV7-2 and TRBJ1-5; D unclear. Germline V gene lookup returns CDR1 SGHTA and CDR2 FQGNSA. The CDR3 extends over 13 amino acids. Trimming took off 1 base at V and 6 bases at J, with 7 bases between the two ends.

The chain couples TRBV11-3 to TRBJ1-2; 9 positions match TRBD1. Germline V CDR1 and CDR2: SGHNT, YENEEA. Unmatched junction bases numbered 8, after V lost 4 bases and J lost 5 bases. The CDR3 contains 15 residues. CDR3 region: CASSSERDREYGYTF. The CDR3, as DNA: TGTGCCAGCAGCTCAGAGCGGGACAGGGAGTATGGCTACACCTTC.

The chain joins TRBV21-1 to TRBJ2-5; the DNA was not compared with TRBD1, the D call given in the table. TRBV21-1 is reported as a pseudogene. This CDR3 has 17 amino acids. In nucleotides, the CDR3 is TGTGCCAGCAGCAAAGACACCTCGACAGGGTTCGTCGAGACCCAGTACTTC. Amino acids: CASSKDTSTGFVETQYF.

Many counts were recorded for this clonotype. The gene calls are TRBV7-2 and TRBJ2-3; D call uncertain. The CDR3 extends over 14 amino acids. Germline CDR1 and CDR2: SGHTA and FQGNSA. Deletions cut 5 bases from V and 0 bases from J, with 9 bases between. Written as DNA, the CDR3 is TGTGCCAGCAGCCCCATGTCTAGCACAGATACGCAGTATTTT. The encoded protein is CASSPMSSTDTQYF.

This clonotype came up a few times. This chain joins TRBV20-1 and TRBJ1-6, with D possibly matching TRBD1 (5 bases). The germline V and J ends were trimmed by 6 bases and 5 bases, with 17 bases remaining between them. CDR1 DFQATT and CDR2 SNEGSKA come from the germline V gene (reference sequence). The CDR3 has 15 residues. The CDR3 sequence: CSAPPPAGNNSPLHF. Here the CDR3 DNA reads TGCAGTGCCCCCCCTCCAGCAGGGAATAATTCACCCCTCCACTTT.

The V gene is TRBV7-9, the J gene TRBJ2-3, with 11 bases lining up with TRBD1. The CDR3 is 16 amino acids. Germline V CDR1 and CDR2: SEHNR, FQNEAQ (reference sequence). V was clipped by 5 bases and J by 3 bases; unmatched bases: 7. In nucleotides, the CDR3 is TGTGCCAGCAGCCCCGGACAGGGGGCAGGTACAGATACGCAGTATTTT. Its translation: CASSPGQGAGTDTQYF.

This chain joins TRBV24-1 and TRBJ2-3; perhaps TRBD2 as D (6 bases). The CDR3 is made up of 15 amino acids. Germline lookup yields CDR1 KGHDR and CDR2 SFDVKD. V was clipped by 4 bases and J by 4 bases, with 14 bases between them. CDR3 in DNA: TGTGCCACCAGTGACCCGGGACTCCCCTCAGATACGCAGTATTTT. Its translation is CATSDPGLPSDTQYF.

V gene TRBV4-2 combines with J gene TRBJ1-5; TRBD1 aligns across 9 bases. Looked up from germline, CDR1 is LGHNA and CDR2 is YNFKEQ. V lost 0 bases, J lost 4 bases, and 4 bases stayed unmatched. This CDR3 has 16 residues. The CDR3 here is CASSQDATGGNQPQHF. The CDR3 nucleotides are TGTGCCAGCAGCCAAGATGCGACAGGGGGTAATCAGCCCCAGCATTTT.

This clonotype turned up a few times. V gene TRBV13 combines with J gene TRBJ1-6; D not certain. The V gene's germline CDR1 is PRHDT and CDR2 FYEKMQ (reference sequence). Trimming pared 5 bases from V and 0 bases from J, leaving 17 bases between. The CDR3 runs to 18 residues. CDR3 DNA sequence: TGTGCCAGCAGCCAGATTGGGGAAGACGGCTCCTATAATTCACCCCTCCACTTT. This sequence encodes CASSQIGEDGSYNSPLHF.

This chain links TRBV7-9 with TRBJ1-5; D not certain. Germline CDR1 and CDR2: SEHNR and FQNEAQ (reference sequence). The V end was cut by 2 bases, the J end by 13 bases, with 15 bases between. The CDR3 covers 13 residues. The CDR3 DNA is TGTGCCAGCAGCTTAATGGGGAGCGAAGGGCAGCATTTT. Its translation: CASSLMGSEGQHF.

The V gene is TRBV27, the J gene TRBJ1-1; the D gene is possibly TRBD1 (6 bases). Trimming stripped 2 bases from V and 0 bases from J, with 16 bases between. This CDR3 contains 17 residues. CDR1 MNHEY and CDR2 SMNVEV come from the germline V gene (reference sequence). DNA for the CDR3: TGTGCCAGCAGTTTAAGGGGGGCCCACCTACTGAACACTGAAGCTTTCTTT. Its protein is CASSLRGAHLLNTEAFF.

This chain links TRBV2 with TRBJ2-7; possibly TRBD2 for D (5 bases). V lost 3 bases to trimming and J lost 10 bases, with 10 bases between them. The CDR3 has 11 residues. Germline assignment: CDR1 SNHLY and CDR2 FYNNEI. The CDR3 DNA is TGTGCCAGCAGTGAGGGTGACTATCAGTACTTC. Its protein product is CASSEGDYQYF.

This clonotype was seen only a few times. Here the CDR3 DNA reads TGTGCCAGCAGTTACAGGGTCGACTCTGGAAACACCATATATTTT. This translates into CASSYRVDSGNTIYF. The V gene is TRBV6-6, the J gene TRBJ1-3; D unclear. V dropped 2 bases and J dropped 0 bases, with 8 bases sitting between them. The CDR3 is 15 residues long. The germline V gene has CDR1 MNHNY and CDR2 SVGAGI (reference sequence).

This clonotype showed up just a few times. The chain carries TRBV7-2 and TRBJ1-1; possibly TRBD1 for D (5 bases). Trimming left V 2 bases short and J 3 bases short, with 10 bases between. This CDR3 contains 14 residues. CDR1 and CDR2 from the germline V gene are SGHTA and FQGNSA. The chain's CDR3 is CASSLSGADTEAFF. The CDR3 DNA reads TGTGCCAGCAGCTTAAGTGGGGCGGACACTGAAGCTTTCTTT.

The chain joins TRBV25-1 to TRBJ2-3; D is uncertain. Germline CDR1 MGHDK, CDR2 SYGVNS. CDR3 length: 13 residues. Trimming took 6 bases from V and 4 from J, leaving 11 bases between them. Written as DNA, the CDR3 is TGTGCCAGCAGCCCTGAGATCCCAGATACGCAGTATTTT. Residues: CASSPEIPDTQYF. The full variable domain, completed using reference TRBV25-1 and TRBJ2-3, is EADIYQTPRYLVIGTGKKITLECSQTMGHDKMYWYQQDPGMELHLIHYSYGVNSTEKGDLSSESTVSRIRTEHFPLTLESARPSHTSQYLCASSPEIPDTQYFGPGTRLTVL.

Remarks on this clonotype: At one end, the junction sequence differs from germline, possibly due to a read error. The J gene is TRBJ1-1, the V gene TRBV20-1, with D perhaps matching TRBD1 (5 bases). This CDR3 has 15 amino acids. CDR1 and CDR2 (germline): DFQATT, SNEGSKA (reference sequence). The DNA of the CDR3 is TGCAGTGCTAGGGATCGTCTCAGGGTGAAAACTGAAGCTTTCTTT. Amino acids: CSARDRLRVKTEAFF.